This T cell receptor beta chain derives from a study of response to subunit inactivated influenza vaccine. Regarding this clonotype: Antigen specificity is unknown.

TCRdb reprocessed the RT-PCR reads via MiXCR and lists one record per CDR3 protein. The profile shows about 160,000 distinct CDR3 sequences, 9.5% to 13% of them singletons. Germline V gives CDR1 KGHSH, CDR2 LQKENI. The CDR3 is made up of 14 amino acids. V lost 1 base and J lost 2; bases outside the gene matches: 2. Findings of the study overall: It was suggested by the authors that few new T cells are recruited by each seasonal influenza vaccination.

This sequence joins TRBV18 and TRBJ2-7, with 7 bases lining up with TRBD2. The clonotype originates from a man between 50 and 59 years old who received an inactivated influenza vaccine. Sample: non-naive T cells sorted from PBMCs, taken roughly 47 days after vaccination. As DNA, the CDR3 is TGTGCCAGCTCACCACTGGGAGGGACCTACGAGCAGTACTTC. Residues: CASSPLGGTYEQYF.